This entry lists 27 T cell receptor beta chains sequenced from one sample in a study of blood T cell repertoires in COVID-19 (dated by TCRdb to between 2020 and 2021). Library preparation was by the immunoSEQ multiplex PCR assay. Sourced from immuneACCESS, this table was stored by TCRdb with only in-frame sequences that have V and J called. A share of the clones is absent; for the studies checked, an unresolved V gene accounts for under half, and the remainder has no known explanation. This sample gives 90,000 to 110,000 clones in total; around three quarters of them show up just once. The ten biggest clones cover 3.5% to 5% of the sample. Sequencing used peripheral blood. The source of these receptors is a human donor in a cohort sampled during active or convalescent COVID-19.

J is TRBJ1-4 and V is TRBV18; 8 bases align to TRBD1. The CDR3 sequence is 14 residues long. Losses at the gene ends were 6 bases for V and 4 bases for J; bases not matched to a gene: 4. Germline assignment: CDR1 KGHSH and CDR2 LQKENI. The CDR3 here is CASSQGAGNEKLFF. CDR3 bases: TGTGCCAGCTCCCAGGGGGCAGGTAATGAAAAACTGTTTTTT. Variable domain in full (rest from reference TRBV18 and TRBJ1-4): NAGVMQNPRHLVRRRGQEARLRCSPMKGHSHVYWYRQLPEEGLKFMVYLQKENIIDESGMPKERFSAEFPKEGPSILRIQQVVRGDSAAYFCASSQGAGNEKLFFGSGTQLSVL.

CDR3 sequence: CASSRQGGQWSQETQYF. CDR3 bases: TGTGCCAGTAGTCGACAGGGAGGCCAGTGGTCGCAAGAGACCCAGTACTTC. V and J are TRBV19 and TRBJ2-5, with TRBD1 as a possible D gene (7 bases). CDR1 and CDR2 (germline): LNHDA, SQIVND (reference sequence). This CDR3 has 17 residues. V dropped 5 bases and J dropped 2 bases, with 21 bases sitting between them.

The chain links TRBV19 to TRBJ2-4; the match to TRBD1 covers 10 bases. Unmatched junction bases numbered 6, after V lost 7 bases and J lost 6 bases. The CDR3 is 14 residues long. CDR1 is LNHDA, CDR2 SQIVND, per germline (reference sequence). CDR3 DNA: TGTGCCAGTACCGAGACAGGGGGCGCAAACATTCAGTACTTC. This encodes CASTETGGANIQYF.

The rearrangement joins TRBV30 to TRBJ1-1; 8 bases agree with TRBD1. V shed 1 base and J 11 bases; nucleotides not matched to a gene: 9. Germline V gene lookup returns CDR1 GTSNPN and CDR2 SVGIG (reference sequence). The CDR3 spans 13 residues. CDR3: CAWSATRTGSAFF. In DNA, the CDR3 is TGTGCCTGGAGTGCTACGAGGACAGGGTCGGCTTTCTTT. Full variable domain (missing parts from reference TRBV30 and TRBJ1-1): SQTIHQWPATLVQPVGSPLSLECTVEGTSNPNLYWYRQAAGRGLQLLFYSVGIGQISSEVPQNLSASRPQDRQFILSSKKLLLSDSGFYLCAWSATRTGSAFFGQGTRLTVV.

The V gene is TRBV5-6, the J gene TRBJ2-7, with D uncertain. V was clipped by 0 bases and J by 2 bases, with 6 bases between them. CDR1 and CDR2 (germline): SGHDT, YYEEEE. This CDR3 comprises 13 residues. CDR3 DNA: TGTGCCAGCAGCTTGGGCGGTCCCTACGAGCAGTACTTC. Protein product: CASSLGGPYEQYF.

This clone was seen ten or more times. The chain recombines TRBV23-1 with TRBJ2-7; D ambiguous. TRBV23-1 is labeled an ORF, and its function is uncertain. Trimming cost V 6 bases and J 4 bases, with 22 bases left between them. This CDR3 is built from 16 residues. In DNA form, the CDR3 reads TGCGCCAGCAGGAACAACTCCCCAGAGGTGGATTACGAGCAGTACTTC. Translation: CASRNNSPEVDYEQYF.

The chain's CDR3 is CASSNGQGPGGTEAFF. The CDR3 DNA reads TGTGCCAGCAGCAACGGACAGGGGCCCGGCGGGACTGAAGCTTTCTTT. The chain carries TRBV3-1 (or the pseudogene TRBV3-2) and TRBJ1-1; TRBD1 matches at 9 bases. Trimming took 5 bases from V and 5 from J; bases not matched to a gene: 12. Germline V lookup: CDR1 LGHDT, CDR2 YNNKEL (reference sequence). This CDR3 contains 16 residues.

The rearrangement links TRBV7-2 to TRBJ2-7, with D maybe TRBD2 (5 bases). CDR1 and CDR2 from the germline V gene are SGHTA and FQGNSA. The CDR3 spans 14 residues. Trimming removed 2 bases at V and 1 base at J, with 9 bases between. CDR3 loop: CASSLSWESYEQYF. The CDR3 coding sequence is TGTGCCAGCAGCTTATCCTGGGAGTCCTACGAGCAGTACTTC.

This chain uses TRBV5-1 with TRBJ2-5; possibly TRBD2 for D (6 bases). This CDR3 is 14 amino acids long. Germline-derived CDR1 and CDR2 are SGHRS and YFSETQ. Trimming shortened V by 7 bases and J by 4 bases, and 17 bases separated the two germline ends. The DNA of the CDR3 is TGCGCCAGCTTTGGCAATGGGGGGAGAGAGACCCAGTACTTC. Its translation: CASFGNGGRETQYF. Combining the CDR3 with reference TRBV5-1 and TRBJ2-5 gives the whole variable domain KAGVTQTPRYLIKTRGQQVTLSCSPISGHRSVSWYQQTPGQGLQFLFEYFSETQRNKGNFPGRFSGRQFSNSRSEMNVSTLELGDSALYLCASFGNGGRETQYFGPGTRLLVL.

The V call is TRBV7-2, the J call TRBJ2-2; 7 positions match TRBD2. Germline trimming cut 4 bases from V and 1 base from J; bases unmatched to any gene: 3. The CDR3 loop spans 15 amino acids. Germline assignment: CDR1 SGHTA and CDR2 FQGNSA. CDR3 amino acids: CASSSGRLNTGELFF. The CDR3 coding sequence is TGTGCCAGCAGCTCCGGGAGGTTGAACACCGGGGAGCTGTTTTTT. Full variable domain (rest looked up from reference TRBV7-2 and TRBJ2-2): GAGVSQSPSNKVTEKGKDVELRCDPISGHTALYWYRQSLGQGLEFLIYFQGNSAPDKSGLPSDRFSAERTGGSVSTLTIQRTQQEDSAVYLCASSSGRLNTGELFFGEGSRLTVL.

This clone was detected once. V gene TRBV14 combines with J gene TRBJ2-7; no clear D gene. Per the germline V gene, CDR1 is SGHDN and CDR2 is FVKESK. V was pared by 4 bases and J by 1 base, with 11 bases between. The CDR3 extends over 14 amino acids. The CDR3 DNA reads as TGTGCCAGCAGCCCTCAGGTTGGGTCCTACGAGCAGTACTTC. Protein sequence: CASSPQVGSYEQYF.

This CDR3 is CASSEAVQWGFVDQPQHF. For the CDR3, the DNA is TGTGCCAGCAGTGAAGCGGTCCAGTGGGGCTTTGTCGATCAGCCCCAGCATTTT. This sequence joins TRBV2 and TRBJ1-5; maybe TRBD1 (5 bases). The CDR3 is 18 amino acids. V was cut by 0 bases and J by 5 bases, with 20 bases left in between. In germline, CDR1 is SNHLY, CDR2 FYNNEI.

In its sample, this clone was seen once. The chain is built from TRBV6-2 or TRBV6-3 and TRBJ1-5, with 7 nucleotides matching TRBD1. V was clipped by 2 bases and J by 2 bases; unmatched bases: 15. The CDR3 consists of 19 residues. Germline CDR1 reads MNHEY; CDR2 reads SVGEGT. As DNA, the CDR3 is TGTGCCAGCAGTTACATATTGGGGTCAGGGGGTGTCGGCAATCAGCCCCAGCATTTT. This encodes CASSYILGSGGVGNQPQHF.

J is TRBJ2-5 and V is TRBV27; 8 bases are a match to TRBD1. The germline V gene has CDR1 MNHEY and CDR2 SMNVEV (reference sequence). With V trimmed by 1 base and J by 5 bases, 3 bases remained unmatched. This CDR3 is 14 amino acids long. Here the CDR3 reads CASSLYQGAETQYF. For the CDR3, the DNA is TGTGCCAGCAGTTTATACCAGGGGGCGGAGACCCAGTACTTC.

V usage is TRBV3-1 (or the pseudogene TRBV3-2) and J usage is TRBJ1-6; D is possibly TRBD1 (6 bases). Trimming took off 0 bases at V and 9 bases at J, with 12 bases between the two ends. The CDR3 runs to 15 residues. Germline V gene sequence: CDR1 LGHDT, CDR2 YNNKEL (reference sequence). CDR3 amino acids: CASSQDWQGRSPLHF. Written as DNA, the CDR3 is TGTGCCAGCAGCCAAGATTGGCAGGGGCGTTCACCCCTCCACTTT.

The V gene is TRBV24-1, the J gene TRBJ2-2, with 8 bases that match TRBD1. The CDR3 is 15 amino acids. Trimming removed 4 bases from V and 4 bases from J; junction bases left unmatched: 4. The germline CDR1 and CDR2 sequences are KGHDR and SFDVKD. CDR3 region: CATSDARGPTGELFF. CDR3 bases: TGTGCCACCAGTGACGCCAGGGGGCCCACCGGGGAGCTGTTTTTT.

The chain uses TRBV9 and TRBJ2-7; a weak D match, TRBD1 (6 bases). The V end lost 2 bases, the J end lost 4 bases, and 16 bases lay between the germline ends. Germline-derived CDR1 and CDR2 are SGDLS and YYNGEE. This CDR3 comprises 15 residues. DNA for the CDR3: TGTGCCAGCAGCGTGAGGGACACGATCAAATACGAGCAGTACTTC. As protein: CASSVRDTIKYEQYF.

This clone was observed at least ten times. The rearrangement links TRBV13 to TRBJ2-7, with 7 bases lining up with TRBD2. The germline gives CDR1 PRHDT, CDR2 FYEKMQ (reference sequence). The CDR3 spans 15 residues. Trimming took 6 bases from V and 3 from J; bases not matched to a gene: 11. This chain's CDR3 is CASRRNGDYNYEQYF. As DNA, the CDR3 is TGTGCCAGCAGACGAAACGGGGACTACAACTACGAGCAGTACTTC.

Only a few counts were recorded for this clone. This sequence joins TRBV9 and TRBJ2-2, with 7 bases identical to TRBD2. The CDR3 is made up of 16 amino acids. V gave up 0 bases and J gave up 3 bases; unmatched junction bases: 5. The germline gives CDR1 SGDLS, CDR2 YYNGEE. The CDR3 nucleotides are TGTGCCAGCAGCGTAGTGTATGCGGGGGACACCGGGGAGCTGTTTTTT. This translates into CASSVVYAGDTGELFF. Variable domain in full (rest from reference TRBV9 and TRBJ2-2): DSGVTQTPKHLITATGQRVTLRCSPRSGDLSVYWYQQSLDQGLQFLIQYYNGEERAKGNILERFSAQQFPDLHSELNLSSLELGDSALYFCASSVVYAGDTGELFFGEGSRLTVL.

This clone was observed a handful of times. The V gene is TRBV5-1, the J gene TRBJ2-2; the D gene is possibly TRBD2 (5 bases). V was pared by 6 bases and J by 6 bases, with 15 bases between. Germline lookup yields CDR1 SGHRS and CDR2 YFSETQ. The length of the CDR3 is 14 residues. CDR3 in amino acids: CASIRHSGSGELFF. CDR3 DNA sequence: TGCGCCAGCATTCGACACTCGGGGTCCGGGGAGCTGTTTTTT.

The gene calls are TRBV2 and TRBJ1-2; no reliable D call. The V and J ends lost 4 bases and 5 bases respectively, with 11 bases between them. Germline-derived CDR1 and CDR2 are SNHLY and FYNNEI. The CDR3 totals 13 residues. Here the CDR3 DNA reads TGTGCCAGCAGTGGAGAACTAGCTTATGGCTACACCTTC. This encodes CASSGELAYGYTF.

The DNA of the CDR3 is TGTGCCAGCAGTTTAGCCGGGACAGGTTACAATGAGCAGTTCTTC. Translation: CASSLAGTGYNEQFF. The rearrangement uses TRBV27 and TRBJ2-1; TRBD1 matches 8 bases. The germline V gene encodes CDR1 MNHEY and CDR2 SMNVEV (reference sequence). The CDR3 consists of 15 residues. With 2 bases clipped from V and 4 bases from J, the junction kept 4 bases outside the gene matches.

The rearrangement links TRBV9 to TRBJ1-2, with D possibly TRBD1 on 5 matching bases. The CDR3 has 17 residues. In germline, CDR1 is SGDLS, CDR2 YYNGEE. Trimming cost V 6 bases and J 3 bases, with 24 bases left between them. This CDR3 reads CASTADQWGTLDYGYTF. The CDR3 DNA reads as TGTGCCAGCACCGCCGACCAATGGGGGACTTTAGACTATGGCTACACCTTC.

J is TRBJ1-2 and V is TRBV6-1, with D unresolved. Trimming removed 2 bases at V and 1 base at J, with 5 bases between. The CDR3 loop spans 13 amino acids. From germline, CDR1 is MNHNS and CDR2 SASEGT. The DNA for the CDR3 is TGTGCCAGCAGTGAAACTGATAACTATGGCTACACCTTC. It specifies CASSETDNYGYTF.

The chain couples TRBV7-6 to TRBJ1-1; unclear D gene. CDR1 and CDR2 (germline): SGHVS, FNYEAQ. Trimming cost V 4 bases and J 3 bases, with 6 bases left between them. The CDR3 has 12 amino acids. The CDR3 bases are TGTGCCAGCAGCTCCCCCTACACTGAAGCTTTCTTT. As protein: CASSSPYTEAFF.

CDR3 residues: CASSADRGYNEQFF. CDR3 nucleotides: TGTGCCAGCAGCGCGGACAGGGGTTACAATGAGCAGTTCTTC. The chain combines TRBV9 with TRBJ2-1, with 9 positions matching TRBD1. The CDR3 has 14 amino acids. Germline CDR1 SGDLS, CDR2 YYNGEE. The V and J ends lost 3 bases and 4 bases, in that order; junction bases with no gene match: 2.

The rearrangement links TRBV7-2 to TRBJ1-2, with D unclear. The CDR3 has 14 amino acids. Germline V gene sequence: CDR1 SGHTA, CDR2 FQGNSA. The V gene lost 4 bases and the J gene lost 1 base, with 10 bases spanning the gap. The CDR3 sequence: CASSSRAYNYGYTF. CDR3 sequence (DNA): TGTGCCAGCAGCTCAAGAGCATATAACTATGGCTACACCTTC.